This entry describes one T cell receptor beta chain. This sample is part of a study of cytomegalovirus exposure and HLA in healthy donors. V lost 2 bases and J lost 4; bases outside the gene matches: 8. The V gene's germline CDR1 is SGHNT and CDR2 YYREEE (reference sequence). The CDR3 has 16 amino acids. The PCR had 60 Vbeta and 13 Jbeta primers. TCRdb's table, derived via immunoSEQ multiplex PCR, lists solely in-frame clones and lacks some. Found here are fewer than 150,000 clones, 60% to 80% of them singletons; the top ten hold over 2%. The receptor was derived from a man aged 25-40 years in good health and CMV-seronegative. J is TRBJ2-5 and V is TRBV5-4, with 10 bases identical to TRBD2. Sequencing used PBMCs. The CDR3 region is CASSFGLAGAGETQYF. As DNA, the CDR3 is TGTGCCAGCAGCTTCGGGCTAGCGGGAGCGGGAGAGACCCAGTACTTC.